This T cell receptor (beta chain) was captured by sequencing in a study of blood T cell repertoires in COVID-19. Participants came from 20 to 25 US areas, aged about 18 to 89 years. Which cohort a participant joined came from the clinical history participants gave. The V and J ends lost 10 bases and 3 bases, in that order; junction bases with no gene match: 8. The CDR3 runs to 14 residues. Germline assignment: CDR1 ENHRY and CDR2 SYGVKD. Using immunoSEQ multiplex PCR, the repertoire was profiled, and TCRdb retains in-frame clones only, with some absent. The table has 250,000 or so clones, around 88% seen once.

Material for sequencing was PBMCs or T cells enriched from blood (not recorded which). The chain has TRBV10-3 and TRBJ2-7, with TRBD1 identical over 11 bases. This sequence originates from a woman in her fifties or sixties who had recovered from COVID-19. The CDR3 DNA reads TGTGCCACCGCCTGGGACAGGGGGAACTACGAGCAGTACTTC. This sequence encodes CATAWDRGNYEQYF.